Listed below are T cell receptor beta chains from one sample, sequenced in a study of shared clonotypes between healthy human individuals. Repertoires were generated with immunoSEQ multiplex PCR, while TCRdb's copy carries only in-frame clones and drops some. The table includes 2 million to 2.5 million clones, under 95% detected once. Specimen: naive CD8+ T cells from PBMCs. These receptors were taken from a man in his late teens or twenties in good health. Some clones in this sample may be carry-over from other donors' samples. The CDR3 runs from the conserved cysteine through the conserved F or W. A D gene is named only where the DNA matches it firmly. For some rows the clone size is stated as once, few or many, or as a class when expanded; others skip it.

clone size: NA
J gene: TRBJ2-4
D gene: NA
V gene: TRBV7-8
CDR3 DNA: TGTGCCAGCAGCCCCAGGGGCAGGGCCAAAAACATTCAGTACTTC
CDR3 protein: CASSPRGRAKNIQYF

clone size: NA
J gene: TRBJ2-7
D gene: TRBD1
V gene: TRBV28
CDR3 DNA: TGTGCCAGCACCAACTTCCGGGACAGCGCCTTGGACTCCTACGAGCAGTACTTC
CDR3 protein: CASTNFRDSALDSYEQYF

clone size: NA
J gene: TRBJ1-1
D gene: NA
V gene: TRBV19
CDR3 DNA: TGTGCCAGTAGTATAGAGGCAGGCTACACTGAAGCTTTCTTT
CDR3 protein: CASSIEAGYTEAFF

clone size: NA
J gene: TRBJ2-5
D gene: NA
V gene: TRBV5-6
CDR3 DNA: TGTGCCAGCAGCACGGGGGAGACCCAGTACTTC
CDR3 protein: CASSTGETQYF

clone size: NA
J gene: TRBJ2-7
D gene: TRBD2
V gene: TRBV4-1
CDR3 DNA: TGCGCCAGCAGCCAAGGGACTAGCGGATACGTCTACGAGCAGTACTTC
CDR3 protein: CASSQGTSGYVYEQYF

clone size: NA
J gene: TRBJ2-2
D gene: TRBD1
V gene: TRBV29-1
CDR3 DNA: TGCAGCGTCGAAGACAGGGCGAACACCGGGGAGCTGTTTTTT
CDR3 protein: CSVEDRANTGELFF

clone size: NA
J gene: TRBJ2-1
D gene: NA
V gene: TRBV27
CDR3 DNA: TGTGCCAGCAGTTTATCCCTCGCGGGCTCCTACAATGAGCAGTTCTTC
CDR3 protein: CASSLSLAGSYNEQFF

clone size: NA
J gene: TRBJ1-2
D gene: NA
V gene: TRBV11-1
CDR3 DNA: TGTGCCAGCAGCTTAGGAGGGGGTCACTATGGCTACACCTTC
CDR3 protein: CASSLGGGHYGYTF

clone size: NA
J gene: TRBJ1-2
D gene: NA
V gene: TRBV7-9
CDR3 DNA: TGTGCCAGCAGCTTATTGGTCAGCTATGGCTACACCTTC
CDR3 protein: CASSLLVSYGYTF

clone size: NA
J gene: TRBJ2-3
D gene: TRBD2
V gene: TRBV9
CDR3 DNA: TGTGCCAGCAGCGTGACTAGCGGGAGAATGACAGATACGCAGTATTTT
CDR3 protein: CASSVTSGRMTDTQYF

clone size: once
J gene: TRBJ1-1
D gene: NA
V gene: TRBV28
CDR3 DNA: TGTGCCAGCGCTTCATTTTTTCGGGAAATAAACACTGAAGCTTTCTTT
CDR3 protein: CASASFFREINTEAFF

clone size: NA
J gene: TRBJ2-7
D gene: TRBD1
V gene: TRBV30
CDR3 DNA: TGTGCCTGGAGTGCAGGGACAGAGTCCTACGAGCAGTACTTC
CDR3 protein: CAWSAGTESYEQYF

clone size: NA
J gene: TRBJ2-7
D gene: TRBD2
V gene: TRBV7-8
CDR3 DNA: TGTGCCAGCAGCCAGGGACTAGCGGGGGGTAGCTCCTACGAGCAGTACTTC
CDR3 protein: CASSQGLAGGSSYEQYF

clone size: once
J gene: TRBJ1-4
D gene: NA
V gene: TRBV2
CDR3 DNA: TGTGCCAGCAGTAAGGGGTGGGGTCAGGGCTACGAAAAACTGTTTTTT
CDR3 protein: CASSKGWGQGYEKLFF

clone size: NA
J gene: TRBJ2-1
D gene: NA
V gene: TRBV7-2
CDR3 DNA: TGTGCCAGCAGCTTAGGGGGCAGGGGATTGTACAATGAGCAGTTCTTC
CDR3 protein: CASSLGGRGLYNEQFF

clone size: NA
J gene: TRBJ2-7
D gene: TRBD2
V gene: TRBV19
CDR3 DNA: TGTGCCAGTAGCCCGGGACTAGCAGACTACGAGCAGTACTTC
CDR3 protein: CASSPGLADYEQYF

clone size: NA
J gene: TRBJ1-3
D gene: NA
V gene: TRBV27
CDR3 DNA: TGTGCCAGCAGCGAAAGGACAGGAAACACCATATATTTT
CDR3 protein: CASSERTGNTIYF

clone size: NA
J gene: TRBJ1-4
D gene: NA
V gene: TRBV2
CDR3 DNA: TGTGCCAGCAGTGAGCTGAGTATCTCGGGGGGCACGGATGAAAAACTGTTTTTT
CDR3 protein: CASSELSISGGTDEKLFF

clone size: NA
J gene: TRBJ2-2
D gene: NA
V gene: TRBV27
CDR3 DNA: TGTGCCAGCAGTTTCCCGACGGGCACCGGGGAGCTGTTTTTT
CDR3 protein: CASSFPTGTGELFF